The sequence of this T cell receptor (beta chain) was determined in a study of blood T cell repertoires in COVID-19. Across the whole study: There were acute and convalescent COVID-19 samples, and they came from the United States, Italy and Spain. From T cells, B-cell-depleted T cells, or PBMCs came the material, which was cDNA or gDNA.

The CDR3 spans 14 residues. Germline V gene sequence: CDR1 SNHLY, CDR2 FYNNEI. V lost 6 bases and J 4 bases, leaving 13 bases between the germline ends. Source study methods: Amplifying reference gene primers gave estimates of nucleated cell counts. Data came from immunoSEQ multiplex PCR; TCRdb stores just in-frame clones and leaves some out. The V and J calls and clone size come from that table; D and trimming were worked out from the DNA. The sample includes some 300,000 clones, roughly 88% seen only once; the top ten take roughly 7%. The TCR originated in a woman in her thirties who had recovered from COVID-19. The gene calls are TRBV2 and TRBJ2-1; the D gene is possibly TRBD1 (5 bases). Material for sequencing was peripheral blood. In nucleotides, the CDR3 is TGTGCCAGCAGGGACGACAGTGGGTACAATGAGCAGTTCTTC. Translated, it gives CASRDDSGYNEQFF.